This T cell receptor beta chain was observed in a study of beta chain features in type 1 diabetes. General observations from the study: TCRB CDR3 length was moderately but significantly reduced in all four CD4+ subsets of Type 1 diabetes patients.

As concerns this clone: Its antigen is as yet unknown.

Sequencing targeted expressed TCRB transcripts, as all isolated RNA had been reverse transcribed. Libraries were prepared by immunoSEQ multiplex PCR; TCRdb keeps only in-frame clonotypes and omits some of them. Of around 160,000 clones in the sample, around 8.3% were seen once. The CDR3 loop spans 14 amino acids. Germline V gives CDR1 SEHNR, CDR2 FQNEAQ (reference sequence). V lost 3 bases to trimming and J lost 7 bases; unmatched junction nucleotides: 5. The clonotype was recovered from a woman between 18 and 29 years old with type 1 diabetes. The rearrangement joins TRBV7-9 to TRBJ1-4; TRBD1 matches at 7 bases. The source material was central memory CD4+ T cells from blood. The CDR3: CASSFGTEGEKLFF. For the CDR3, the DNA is TGTGCCAGCAGCTTTGGGACAGAAGGTGAAAAACTGTTTTTT.